This TCR beta chain was captured by sequencing in a study of T-cell reconstitution after alpha-beta-depleted transplantation in children. Study results and caveats: Counts and diversity of T cells one year after transplant came mostly from newly produced T cells.

It was with unique molecular identifiers that the TCRbeta library was prepared. A single record per CDR3 protein comes from TCRdb applying MiXCR to the PCR reads. The table lists hundreds of thousands of distinct CDR3 sequences, around 13% of them singletons, with about 0.79% in the top ten. Germline V gene data show CDR1 as LNHNV and CDR2 as YYDKDF (reference sequence). The V gene lost 0 bases and the J gene lost 1 base, with 10 bases spanning the gap. CDR3 length: 16 amino acids. Ten or more counts support this clonotype. Its antigen is not identified. The sample here was PBMCs, taken before TCRalphabeta/CD19-depleted stem cell transplant. This chain connects TRBV15 to TRBJ2-4; TRBD2 is a possible D gene (5 bases). The TCR sequence derives from a girl under 10 years old with congenital amegakaryocytic thrombocytopenia, due to receive a stem cell transplant. CDR3 bases: TGTGCCACCAGCAGAGATCGAGGGTGGGCCAAAAACATTCAGTACTTC. This gives the protein CATSRDRGWAKNIQYF.